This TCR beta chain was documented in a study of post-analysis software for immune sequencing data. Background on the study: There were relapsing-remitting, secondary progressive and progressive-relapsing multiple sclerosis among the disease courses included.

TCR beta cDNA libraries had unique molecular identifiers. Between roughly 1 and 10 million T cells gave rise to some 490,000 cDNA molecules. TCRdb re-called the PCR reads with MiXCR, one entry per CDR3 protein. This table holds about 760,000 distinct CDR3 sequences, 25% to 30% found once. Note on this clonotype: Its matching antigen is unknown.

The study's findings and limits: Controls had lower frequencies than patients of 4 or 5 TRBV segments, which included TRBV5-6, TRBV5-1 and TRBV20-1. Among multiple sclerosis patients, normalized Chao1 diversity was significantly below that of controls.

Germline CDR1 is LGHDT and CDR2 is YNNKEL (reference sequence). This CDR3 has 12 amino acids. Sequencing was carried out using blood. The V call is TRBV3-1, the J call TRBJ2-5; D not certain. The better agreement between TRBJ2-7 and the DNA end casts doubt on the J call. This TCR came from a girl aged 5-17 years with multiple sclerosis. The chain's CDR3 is CASSFRSVEQYF. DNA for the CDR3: TGTGCCAGCAGCTTTAGGAGCGTCGAGCAGTACTTC.